The rows below give T cell receptor beta chains drawn from one sample of a study of T cell responses to AZD1222 COVID-19 vaccine. Generated by immunoSEQ multiplex PCR, the TCRdb table keeps only in-frame clones and is missing some. The table has around 110,000 clones, around 94% seen once. The starting material was peripheral blood, obtained on day 0 of AZD1222 vaccination. The origin of the receptors is an adult in good health. CDR3s include the opening cysteine and the closing phenylalanine or tryptophan. The order of the fields is V gene, J gene, CDR3 protein.

V: TRBV9
J: TRBJ2-7
CDR3: CASSVGLAGGSTYSSYEQYF

V: TRBV5-6
J: TRBJ1-1
CDR3: CASGWMTEAFF

V: TRBV5-4
J: TRBJ1-6
CDR3: CASSLRDLGSPLHF

V: TRBV19
J: TRBJ1-2
CDR3: CASSIAQDYGYTF

V: TRBV5-1
J: TRBJ1-4
CDR3: CASSLARDEKLFF

V: TRBV9
J: TRBJ2-4
CDR3: CASSSSPSLAGGKNIQYF

V: TRBV4-1
J: TRBJ1-5
CDR3: CASSQVRQGGQPQHF

V: TRBV9
J: TRBJ2-1
CDR3: CASSLSLNEQFF

V: TRBV7-2
J: TRBJ2-7
CDR3: CASSFGLAGTYEQYF

V: TRBV13
J: TRBJ1-2
CDR3: CASSLTGEGYGYTF

V: TRBV7-2
J: TRBJ2-3
CDR3: CASSLVWREGGDTQYF

V: TRBV27
J: TRBJ2-7
CDR3: CASSLPSGEQYF

V: TRBV5-1
J: TRBJ2-7
CDR3: CASSFYDHEQYF

V: TRBV27
J: TRBJ2-7
CDR3: CASSLSVSGTGFHEQYF

V: TRBV30
J: TRBJ1-1
CDR3: CAWSVSVFRERGRTEAFF

V: TRBV7-3
J: TRBJ2-5
CDR3: CASSGGAQETQYF

V: TRBV19
J: TRBJ2-1
CDR3: CATTSRGYYNEQFF

V: TRBV4-1
J: TRBJ1-5
CDR3: CASSQEGDGSQPQHF

V: TRBV19
J: TRBJ1-6
CDR3: CASRRAYNSPLHF

V: TRBV28
J: TRBJ2-6
CDR3: CASSFGARDSRASGANVLTF

V: TRBV28
J: TRBJ1-1
CDR3: CASRQGWNTEAFF

V: TRBV2
J: TRBJ2-1
CDR3: CASSGEVAGILGEQFF

V: TRBV13
J: TRBJ2-1
CDR3: CASSLAKSGGAYNEQFF

V: TRBV3-1/TRBV3-2
J: TRBJ2-1
CDR3: CASSQGWNNEQFF

V: TRBV23-1
J: TRBJ2-3
CDR3: CASSQYGQGGPDTQYF

V: TRBV11-3
J: TRBJ2-3
CDR3: CASSLGLAGADTQYF

V: TRBV30
J: TRBJ1-2
CDR3: CACSVVRIGGYTF

V: TRBV6-5
J: TRBJ2-3
CDR3: CATISGAGGTDTQYF

V: TRBV3-1/TRBV3-2
J: TRBJ2-3
CDR3: CASSQEFPFTDTQYF

V: TRBV30
J: TRBJ2-1
CDR3: CAWSGGSSYNEQFF

V: TRBV7-3
J: TRBJ1-5
CDR3: CASSLMQGATLSNQPQHF

V: TRBV27
J: TRBJ2-3
CDR3: CASFPQGSGRVDTQYF

V: TRBV10-2
J: TRBJ2-1
CDR3: CASSDRTSGRFNEQFF

V: TRBV28
J: TRBJ1-2
CDR3: CASSLGRYGYTF

V: TRBV29-1
J: TRBJ2-7
CDR3: CSAGLGSYEQYF

V: TRBV18
J: TRBJ1-5
CDR3: CASSLDRGGQPQHF

V: TRBV27
J: TRBJ1-2
CDR3: CASSLAPPGPGEVYGYTF

V: TRBV29-1
J: TRBJ1-2
CDR3: CSVEVWTAGGYTF

V: TRBV12-3/TRBV12-4
J: TRBJ1-6
CDR3: CASSLLLGAPLHF

V: TRBV10-3
J: TRBJ2-7
CDR3: CAISQLAGGPPFSYEQYF

V: TRBV10-2
J: TRBJ1-2
CDR3: CASSGGVGWTYGYTF